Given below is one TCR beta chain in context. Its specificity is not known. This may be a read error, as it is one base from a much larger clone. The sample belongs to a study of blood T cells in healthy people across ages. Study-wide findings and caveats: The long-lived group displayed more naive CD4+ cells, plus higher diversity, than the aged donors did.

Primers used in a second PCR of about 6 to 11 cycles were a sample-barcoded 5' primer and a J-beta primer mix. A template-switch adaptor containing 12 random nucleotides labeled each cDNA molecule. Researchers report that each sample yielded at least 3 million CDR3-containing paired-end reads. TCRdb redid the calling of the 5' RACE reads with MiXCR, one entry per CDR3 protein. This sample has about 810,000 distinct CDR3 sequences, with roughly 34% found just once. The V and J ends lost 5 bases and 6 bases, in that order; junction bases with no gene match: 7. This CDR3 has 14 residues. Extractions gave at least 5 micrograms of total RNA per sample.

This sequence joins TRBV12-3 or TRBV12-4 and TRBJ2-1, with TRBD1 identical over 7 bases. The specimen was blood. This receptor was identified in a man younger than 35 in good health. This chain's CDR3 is CASSMTGHSNEQFF. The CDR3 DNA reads TGTGCCAGCAGTATGACAGGGCACTCCAATGAGCAGTTCTTC.